These 24 T cell receptor beta chains were all obtained from the same sample, sequenced in a study of monozygotic twins with inflammatory bowel disease. TCRdb reanalyzed the 5' RACE reads, giving one entry per CDR3 protein sequence and no DNA. This table lists approximately 45,000 distinct CDR3 sequences. The sequencing sample was made of blood. The origin of the receptors is a human donor with ulcerative colitis or Crohn's disease, or a healthy co-twin of an affected twin (not recorded which).

The rearrangement uses TRBV27 and TRBJ2-2; TCRdb returns TRBD1, unconfirmable since there is no DNA. CDR3 length: 16 amino acids. Per the germline V gene, CDR1 is MNHEY and CDR2 is SMNVEV (reference sequence). CDR3 loop: CASSFSGAANTGELFF.

The V and J genes are TRBV6-5 and TRBJ2-7. CDR1 MNHEY and CDR2 SVGAGI come from the germline V gene. The CDR3 length is 13 residues. CDR3 amino acids: CASSYGLYYEQYF.

V gene TRBV4-2 combines with J gene TRBJ2-1. The CDR3 is 17 residues long. Per germline, CDR1 LGHNA and CDR2 YNFKEQ. This CDR3 is CASSQASLRGSYNEQFF.

The chain combines TRBV20-1 with TRBJ1-5; TCRdb reports TRBD1, a call that lacks DNA to check it against. CDR1 and CDR2 (germline): DFQATT, SNEGSKA (reference sequence). This CDR3 region has 14 residues. The CDR3 spells CSARVGQVGQPQHF.

The V gene is TRBV18, the J gene TRBJ1-4; TCRdb's D gene call, TRBD1, goes unchecked for lack of DNA. The V gene's germline CDR1 is KGHSH and CDR2 LQKENI. The CDR3 is 14 residues long. The CDR3 protein is CASSPRGEDEKLFF.

The V call is TRBV28, the J call TRBJ1-5; checking the TCRdb D call of TRBD1 is not possible without DNA. CDR1 is MDHEN, CDR2 SYDVKM, per germline. There are 14 residues in the CDR3. The CDR3 sequence: CASNGGGSNQPQHF.

The CDR3 here is CASTTGNQPQHF. This chain connects TRBV28 to TRBJ1-5. This CDR3 has 12 amino acids. Germline V gene data show CDR1 as MDHEN and CDR2 as SYDVKM.

This chain links TRBV20-1 with TRBJ2-7; TCRdb calls TRBD2, which cannot be checked without DNA. CDR1 and CDR2 (germline): DFQATT, SNEGSKA (reference sequence). The CDR3 length is 17 residues. CDR3 loop: CSATPALAGEGSYEQYF.

The rearrangement joins TRBV6-1 to TRBJ1-2. Germline loops: CDR1 MNHNS, CDR2 SASEGT. This CDR3 comprises 12 residues. This chain's CDR3 is CASSEGNYGYTF.

The V gene is TRBV27, the J gene TRBJ1-4; TCRdb lists TRBD1, though no DNA is available to test this call. The germline gives CDR1 MNHEY, CDR2 SMNVEV (reference sequence). The CDR3 spans 15 residues. The CDR3 is CASSPPQGLEEKLFF.

The CDR3 sequence: CASSPPPQGAAYNEQFF. The gene calls are TRBV28 and TRBJ2-1; there is no DNA to check the TCRdb D call of TRBD1. CDR3 length: 17 amino acids. Germline values: CDR1 MDHEN, CDR2 SYDVKM.

This CDR3 is CASSLRGGYGYTF. The chain links TRBV12-3 or TRBV12-4 to TRBJ1-2; absent DNA, TCRdb's TRBD1 call cannot be checked. The CDR3 spans 13 residues.

The CDR3 loop reads CASARQLTSYEQYF. The chain is built from TRBV2 and TRBJ2-7. The CDR3 spans 14 residues. The germline gives CDR1 SNHLY, CDR2 FYNNEI.

J is TRBJ2-7 and V is TRBV20-1. There are 13 residues in the CDR3. Per germline, CDR1 DFQATT and CDR2 SNEGSKA (reference sequence). Here the CDR3 reads CSPSPEGSYEQYF.

The chain's CDR3 is CSANGVGLAGDSEQFF. The V call is TRBV20-1, the J call TRBJ2-1; there is no DNA to check the TCRdb D call of TRBD2. This CDR3 has 16 amino acids. Germline V CDR1 and CDR2: DFQATT, SNEGSKA (reference sequence).

The chain recombines TRBV10-3 with TRBJ2-1; there is no DNA to check the TCRdb D call of TRBD2. This CDR3 is built from 14 residues. CDR1 and CDR2 from the germline V gene are ENHRY and SYGVKD. The CDR3 is CATGTSGRDNEQFF.

J is TRBJ2-2 and V is TRBV5-1; there is no DNA to check the TCRdb D call of TRBD1. The CDR3 covers 15 residues. Per the germline V gene, CDR1 is SGHRS and CDR2 is YFSETQ. CDR3 sequence reads: CASSLATGGVGELFF.

The chain carries TRBV20-1 and TRBJ2-5; the D call from TCRdb, TRBD1, cannot be confirmed without DNA. Germline CDR1 reads DFQATT; CDR2 reads SNEGSKA (reference sequence). The CDR3 extends over 12 amino acids. CDR3 amino acids: CSAPVRGETQYF.

The CDR3 is CASRRGTSGALTGELFF. This sequence joins TRBV5-1 and TRBJ2-2; TCRdb's D call, TRBD2, is unchecked because there is no DNA. This CDR3 is 17 amino acids long. The V gene's germline CDR1 is SGHRS and CDR2 YFSETQ.

This chain joins TRBV10-3 and TRBJ1-6. This CDR3 has 11 amino acids. Germline V lookup: CDR1 ENHRY, CDR2 SYGVKD. CDR3 amino acids: CAIGEGSPLHF.

This chain uses TRBV7-2 with TRBJ2-5. Germline V gene data show CDR1 as SGHTA and CDR2 as FQGNSA. The length of the CDR3 is 15 residues. CDR3 in amino acids: CASSLKWAAQETQYF.

The V gene is TRBV6-5, the J gene TRBJ1-5; TCRdb designates TRBD1, a call that cannot be tested without DNA. CDR3 length: 15 amino acids. CDR1 MNHEY and CDR2 SVGAGI come from the germline V gene. CDR3 in amino acids: CASSSDRWSNQPQHF.

This chain joins TRBV28 and TRBJ1-6. The CDR3 has 15 amino acids. CDR1 and CDR2 (germline): MDHEN, SYDVKM. The CDR3 reads CASMAGDWKNSPLHF.

The J gene is TRBJ2-3, the V gene TRBV7-9; lacking DNA, the TRBD1 call made by TCRdb goes unchecked. Germline CDR1 is SEHNR and CDR2 is FQNEAQ (reference sequence). The CDR3 contains 16 residues. The CDR3 is CASSFTGTGATDTQYF.